Below are 24 T cell receptor beta chains sequenced from a single sample in a study of blood T cell repertoires in COVID-19. The method was immunoSEQ multiplex PCR; TCRdb's version includes in-frame clones alone and lacks a portion of them. The table includes under 25,000 clones, 87% detected once. The sequencing sample was made of peripheral blood. Source of these receptors: a human donor with active COVID-19. The donor label of this sample is uncertain.

Written as DNA, the CDR3 is TGCAGCGTTGAATTTCCGACAGCGAGTACCTACGAGCAGTACTTC. Protein: CSVEFPTASTYEQYF. This chain joins TRBV29-1 and TRBJ2-7, with D perhaps TRBD1 (5 bases). CDR1 is SQVTM, CDR2 ANQGSEA, per germline. The CDR3 extends over 15 amino acids. Between the trimmed V and J ends, which lost 2 bases and 2 bases, there was a span of 16 bases.

The V and J genes are TRBV19 and TRBJ1-2, with 7 positions matching TRBD1. Trimming cost V 5 bases and J 3 bases; bases outside gene matches: 6. The germline V gene encodes CDR1 LNHDA and CDR2 SQIVND (reference sequence). The CDR3 loop spans 14 amino acids. CDR3 DNA sequence: TGTGCCAGTAGTCTCCGGACAGGAGACTATGGCTACACCTTC. Its translation: CASSLRTGDYGYTF.

The genes are TRBV5-1 and TRBJ1-2; maybe TRBD1 (6 bases). The V end lost 0 bases, the J end lost 7 bases, and 16 bases lay between the germline ends. The CDR3 spans 15 residues. Germline CDR1 and CDR2: SGHRS and YFSETQ. CDR3 in DNA: TGCGCCAGCAGCTTGGACCCGGGGGGGCGCGGTGGCTACACCTTC. Translating gives CASSLDPGGRGGYTF.

The V call is TRBV5-1, the J call TRBJ2-1; 7 bases are shared with TRBD2. The germline V gene has CDR1 SGHRS and CDR2 YFSETQ. After removal of 0 bases from V and 0 bases from J, the junction contained 3 bases not matched to a gene. The CDR3 covers 16 residues. The CDR3 sequence is CASSLEPGGSYNEQFF. CDR3 nucleotide sequence: TGCGCCAGCAGCTTGGAACCGGGAGGCTCCTACAATGAGCAGTTCTTC.

The V call is TRBV6-5, the J call TRBJ1-4; no clear D. The germline V and J ends were trimmed by 4 bases and 0 bases, with 6 bases remaining between them. CDR3 length: 14 amino acids. CDR1 MNHEY and CDR2 SVGAGI come from the germline V gene. CDR3 protein: CASSSRPTNEKLFF. For the CDR3, the DNA is TGTGCCAGCAGTTCCCGTCCAACTAATGAAAAACTGTTTTTT.

The chain uses TRBV27 and TRBJ1-2; 10 nucleotides agree with TRBD1. Germline V lookup: CDR1 MNHEY, CDR2 SMNVEV (reference sequence). CDR3 size: 15 residues. V lost 3 bases, J lost 6 bases, and 7 bases stayed unmatched. CDR3 bases: TGTGCCAGCAGTTTGGAGTGGACAGGGGGAAATGGCTACACCTTC. Its translation: CASSLEWTGGNGYTF.

This clone was observed once. The CDR3: CASSRAGVAGELFF. DNA for the CDR3: TGCGCCAGCAGCCGAGCGGGAGTAGCCGGGGAGCTGTTTTTT. The rearrangement links TRBV5-1 to TRBJ2-2; 8 bases agree with TRBD2. In germline, CDR1 is SGHRS, CDR2 YFSETQ. This CDR3 contains 14 residues. V lost 4 bases and J lost 6; bases outside the gene matches: 5.

This clone was detected only a few times. The same CDR3 arises from other DNA sequences in this sample as well. The chain is built from TRBV7-3 and TRBJ2-1, with D perhaps matching TRBD1 (5 bases). With 2 bases removed from V and 6 bases from J, the gap between germline ends came to 8 bases. The CDR3 has 13 amino acids. Germline V lookup: CDR1 SGHTA, CDR2 FQGTGA. CDR3 sequence reads: CASSLSGSNEQFF. CDR3 DNA sequence: TGTGCCAGCAGCTTATCAGGGTCCAATGAGCAGTTCTTC.

V usage is TRBV7-8 and J usage is TRBJ2-1; D is perhaps TRBD2 (5 bases). Deletions cut 1 base from V and 8 bases from J, with 15 bases between. The germline V gene encodes CDR1 SGHVS and CDR2 FQNEAQ. The CDR3 runs 15 residues. The CDR3 is CASSLVGLGVDEQFF. DNA for the CDR3: TGTGCCAGCAGCTTAGTCGGGCTCGGGGTGGATGAGCAGTTCTTC. Supplemented by reference TRBV7-8 and TRBJ2-1, the full variable domain reads GAGVSQSPRYKVAKRGQDVALRCDPISGHVSLFWYQQALGQGPEFLTYFQNEAQLDKSGLPSDRFFAERPEGSVSTLKIQRTQQEDSAVYLCASSLVGLGVDEQFFGPGTRLTVL.

This chain links TRBV27 with TRBJ1-2; the D gene is possibly TRBD1 (6 bases). Germline CDR1 is MNHEY and CDR2 is SMNVEV (reference sequence). V gave up 7 bases and J gave up 8 bases, with 14 bases separating them. This CDR3 contains 12 residues. The CDR3 DNA sequence: TGTGCCAGCAAGGAAGGGGGGGGCGGCTACACCTTC. This codes for CASKEGGGGYTF.

V is TRBV7-9 and J is TRBJ2-1; 9 nucleotides match TRBD2. This CDR3 is 12 amino acids long. CDR1 SEHNR and CDR2 FQNEAQ come from the germline V gene (reference sequence). V shed 8 bases, J shed 8 bases, and the junction held 4 bases outside the gene matches. The CDR3 nucleotides are TGTGCCAGCGGTAGCGGGAGCTATGAGCAGTTCTTC. Protein: CASGSGSYEQFF.

The V and J genes are TRBV24-1 and TRBJ2-2; TRBD2 matches 8 bases. Trimming took 4 bases from V and 4 from J; bases not matched to a gene: 7. The CDR3 runs to 16 residues. The germline gives CDR1 KGHDR, CDR2 SFDVKD. Here the CDR3 reads CATSDPSGSGTGELFF. As DNA, the CDR3 is TGTGCCACCAGTGACCCGAGCGGGAGTGGCACCGGGGAGCTGTTTTTT.

The CDR3 DNA follows: TGTGCCAGTAGTAAAACTAGCGGGAACACAGATACGCAGTATTTT. As protein: CASSKTSGNTDTQYF. The rearrangement links TRBV19 to TRBJ2-3; 10 nucleotides agree with TRBD2. The CDR3 has 15 amino acids. Germline CDR1 LNHDA, CDR2 SQIVND (reference sequence). V gave up 4 bases and J gave up 2 bases; unmatched junction bases: 3.

V gene TRBV5-6 combines with J gene TRBJ2-1; a weak D match, TRBD1 (6 bases). Trimming took 2 bases from V and 3 from J, leaving 12 bases between them. The CDR3 extends over 15 amino acids. Germline assignment: CDR1 SGHDT and CDR2 YYEEEE. CDR3 sequence reads: CASSLQGPDYNEQFF. The DNA of the CDR3 is TGTGCCAGCAGCTTACAGGGCCCCGACTACAATGAGCAGTTCTTC.

This chain links TRBV30 with TRBJ2-1, with D possibly being TRBD1 (5 bases). This CDR3 region has 12 residues. The V gene lost 1 base and the J gene lost 8 bases, with 9 bases spanning the gap. CDR1 is GTSNPN, CDR2 SVGIG, per germline (reference sequence). The CDR3 sequence: CAWSAIGDEQFF. In DNA form, the CDR3 reads TGTGCCTGGAGTGCTATAGGGGATGAGCAGTTCTTC.

The chain employs TRBV21-1 and TRBJ2-1; the table's D gene call, TRBD2, was not cross checked with the DNA. TRBV21-1 is termed a pseudogene. The CDR3 loop spans 16 amino acids. The CDR3, as DNA: TGTGCCAGCAGCTCACCGGGACTAGCGGGAGCTGGTGAGCAGTTCTTC. It yields the protein CASSSPGLAGAGEQFF.

This chain joins TRBV14 and TRBJ2-1; 12 nucleotides agree with TRBD2. The CDR3 consists of 15 residues. CDR1 and CDR2 (germline): SGHDN, FVKESK. V gave up 4 bases and J gave up 8 bases; unmatched junction bases: 6. CDR3 protein: CASSPRLAGDHEQFF. In nucleotides, the CDR3 is TGTGCCAGCAGCCCTCGACTAGCGGGAGATCATGAGCAGTTCTTC.

The chain recombines TRBV19 with TRBJ1-2; D gene unclear. Per the germline V gene, CDR1 is LNHDA and CDR2 is SQIVND (reference sequence). Trimming cost V 3 bases and J 7 bases, with 12 bases left between them. The CDR3 contains 13 residues. CDR3: CASSITEQSGYTF. DNA of the CDR3: TGTGCCAGTAGTATTACAGAACAAAGTGGCTACACCTTC. The full variable domain, its missing parts supplied by reference TRBV19 and TRBJ1-2, is DGGITQSPKYLFRKEGQNVTLSCEQNLNHDAMYWYRQDPGQGLRLIYYSQIVNDFQKGDIAEGYSVSREKKESFPLTVTSAQKNPTAFYLCASSITEQSGYTFGSGTRLTVV.

The rearrangement uses TRBV5-6 and TRBJ1-4; 7 bases align to TRBD1. This CDR3 is built from 15 residues. The ends lost 1 base at V and 8 bases at J; junction bases unmatched: 8. Germline CDR1 SGHDT, CDR2 YYEEEE. The CDR3 DNA sequence: TGTGCCAGCAGCTTGTTAGGGGGCGCGGGGGAAAAACTGTTTTTT. Its protein product is CASSLLGGAGEKLFF.

The chain joins TRBV5-5 to TRBJ2-1, with TRBD2 matching over 8 bases. From germline, CDR1 is SGHKS and CDR2 YYEKEE (reference sequence). The V and J ends lost 0 bases and 6 bases, in that order; junction bases with no gene match: 5. There are 15 residues in the CDR3. DNA for the CDR3: TGTGCCAGCAGCTTGGGACTAGCGACTCTCAATGAGCAGTTCTTC. This translates into CASSLGLATLNEQFF. Supplemented by reference TRBV5-5 and TRBJ2-1, the full variable domain reads DAGVTQSPTHLIKTRGQQVTLRCSPISGHKSVSWYQQVLGQGPQFIFQYYEKEERGRGNFPDRFSARQFPNYSSELNVNALLLGDSALYLCASSLGLATLNEQFFGPGTRLTVL.

The chain employs TRBV19 and TRBJ2-7, with 10 nucleotides matching TRBD2. The CDR3 is made up of 18 amino acids. Unmatched junction bases numbered 13, after V lost 3 bases and J lost 2 bases. Germline CDR1 LNHDA, CDR2 SQIVND (reference sequence). CDR3 amino acids: CASSIGHLTSGATYEQYF. As DNA, the CDR3 is TGTGCCAGTAGTATCGGGCACCTCACTAGCGGGGCGACCTACGAGCAGTACTTC.

Here the CDR3 DNA reads TGTGCCAGCAGTGAAGCGGCCATTCGGCCTTACGAGCAGTACTTC. Protein: CASSEAAIRPYEQYF. This chain joins TRBV27 and TRBJ2-7; possibly TRBD2 for D (5 bases). V shed 5 bases and J shed 4 bases, with 18 bases lying between them. Germline CDR1 MNHEY, CDR2 SMNVEV (reference sequence). The CDR3 runs 15 residues.

V and J are TRBV6-6 and TRBJ2-1, with D possibly matching TRBD1 (6 bases). This CDR3 has 12 residues. The germline V gene has CDR1 MNHNY and CDR2 SVGAGI (reference sequence). V lost 10 bases to trimming and J lost 7 bases, with 14 bases between them. The CDR3 protein is CATGHDRNEQFF. In DNA, the CDR3 is TGTGCCACGGGGCATGACAGGAATGAGCAGTTCTTC.

The chain has TRBV12-5 and TRBJ1-6; 10 positions match TRBD1. The CDR3 contains 15 residues. Germline CDR1 reads LGHNT; CDR2 reads FRNRAP. Trimming cost V 1 base and J 9 bases; bases outside gene matches: 3. Here the CDR3 DNA reads TGTGCTAGTGGTTTGGCAGGACAGGGGGGTTCACCCCTCCACTTT. This gives the protein CASGLAGQGGSPLHF.